This T cell receptor beta chain came from a study of blood T cell repertoires in COVID-19. Study context: Nucleic acid was either cDNA or gDNA, and it came from T cells, B-cell-depleted T cells, or PBMCs.

Unmatched junction bases numbered 10, after V lost 2 bases and J lost 7 bases. Germline CDR1 and CDR2: MDHEN and SYDVKM. This CDR3 contains 15 residues. Participants spanned ages about 18 to 90 years and resided in 20 to 25 US areas. Among Cohort 3 donors, those recovered had two negative PCRs, clearance, or symptom resolution. TCRdb keeps only in-frame clones here, not all; method: immunoSEQ multiplex PCR. The table lists 250,000 or so clones, around 84% of them singletons. The sample consisted of PBMCs or T cells enriched from blood (not recorded which). The chain links TRBV28 to TRBJ1-2, with 7 positions matching TRBD1. The sequence came from a woman aged 50 to 65 who had recovered from COVID-19. The CDR3 region is CASSLVTGELGGYTF. The DNA for the CDR3 is TGTGCCAGCAGTTTAGTTACAGGGGAATTAGGTGGCTACACCTTC.